Below are 21 T cell receptor beta chains sequenced from a single sample in a study of shared T cell receptors in the human thymus. TCRdb's table, derived via immunoSEQ multiplex PCR, lists solely in-frame clones and lacks some. Seen here are approximately 760,000 clones, around 85% observed once, and the top ten hold approximately 0.01%. The same data also went into a second study, on human thymus T cells.

What was sequenced was thymocytes. These TCRs come from a girl in the first two years of life with a congenital heart defect.

The chain is built from TRBV29-1 and TRBJ1-2; no clear D gene. Germline-derived CDR1 and CDR2 are SQVTM and ANQGSEA. This CDR3 contains 11 residues. The ends were cut back, 7 bases at V and 8 bases at J, with 14 bases in the middle. This CDR3 reads CSAPVGLGYTF. The CDR3 DNA reads TGCAGCGCTCCGGTGGGCCTCGGCTACACCTTC.

The chain joins TRBV9 to TRBJ1-1; D is ambiguous. Germline values: CDR1 SGDLS, CDR2 YYNGEE. The V end lost 0 bases, the J end lost 0 bases, and 18 bases lay between the germline ends. There are 18 residues in the CDR3. CDR3 loop: CASSVEDRGAAVNTEAFF. The CDR3 DNA reads TGTGCCAGCAGCGTAGAGGACCGGGGAGCGGCCGTGAACACTGAAGCTTTCTTT.

The chain has TRBV7-9 and TRBJ2-7; D perhaps matches TRBD1 (6 bases). Germline CDR1 is SEHNR and CDR2 is FQNEAQ (reference sequence). The V end was cut by 1 base, the J end by 6 bases, with 19 bases between. The CDR3 runs to 16 residues. CDR3 sequence: CASSLVVLDSSGEQYF. CDR3 nucleotide sequence: TGTGCCAGCAGCTTAGTCGTTCTGGACAGCTCGGGCGAGCAGTACTTC. Looking up the rest from reference TRBV7-9 and TRBJ2-7 gives the full variable domain: DTGVSQNPRHKITKRGQNVTFRCDPISEHNRLYWYRQTLGQGPEFLTYFQNEAQLEKSRLLSDRFSAERPKGSFSTLEIQRTEQGDSAMYLCASSLVVLDSSGEQYFGPGTRLTVT.

The chain joins TRBV6-6 to TRBJ1-2; D call uncertain. From germline, CDR1 is MNHNY and CDR2 SVGAGI (reference sequence). V was clipped by 4 bases and J by 3 bases, with 18 bases between them. CDR3 length: 16 amino acids. The CDR3 DNA is TGTGCCAGCAGTTCTAGAACGGACGGGAGGGACTATGGCTACACCTTC. This gives the protein CASSSRTDGRDYGYTF.

The V and J genes are TRBV28 and TRBJ1-6, with 11 nucleotides matching TRBD1. Germline values: CDR1 MDHEN, CDR2 SYDVKM. V lost 10 bases, J lost 8 bases, and 4 bases stayed unmatched. CDR3 length equals 13 residues. The CDR3 nucleotides are TGTGCCATCGCGGACAGGGGGCATTCACCCCTCCACTTT. Amino acids: CAIADRGHSPLHF.

The rearrangement joins TRBV27 to TRBJ2-2; TRBD2 matches at 8 bases. CDR3 length: 16 amino acids. With V trimmed by 2 bases and J by 5 bases, 7 bases remained unmatched. CDR1 and CDR2 (germline): MNHEY, SMNVEV (reference sequence). CDR3 nucleotides: TGTGCCAGCAGTTTACGCCCCGTAGCGGGAACCGGGGAGCTGTTTTTT. It translates to CASSLRPVAGTGELFF.

The chain recombines TRBV6-6 with TRBJ2-7, with a possible D match to TRBD2 (6 bases). Per the germline V gene, CDR1 is MNHNY and CDR2 is SVGAGI (reference sequence). The CDR3 has 14 residues. Trimming pared 3 bases from V and 4 bases from J, leaving 13 bases between. DNA of the CDR3: TGTGCCAGCAGTTATGGGACTGAAGTTTACGAGCAGTACTTC. It translates to CASSYGTEVYEQYF.

CDR3 DNA: TGCAGCGTTGAGTCCCTAGCCAAAAACATTCAGTACTTC. Translated, it gives CSVESLAKNIQYF. V is TRBV29-1 and J is TRBJ2-4; D ambiguous. From germline, CDR1 is SQVTM and CDR2 ANQGSEA. The CDR3 has 13 amino acids. The ends were cut back, 3 bases at V and 0 bases at J, with 6 bases in the middle.

The rearrangement uses TRBV5-1 and TRBJ2-5, with 7 bases aligning to TRBD1. Trimming took 3 bases from V and 3 from J; bases not matched to a gene: 5. The germline V gene has CDR1 SGHRS and CDR2 YFSETQ. The CDR3 is made up of 14 amino acids. CDR3 nucleotides: TGCGCCAGCAGCTGGGGGACAGAAAAAGAGACCCAGTACTTC. This encodes CASSWGTEKETQYF.

V usage is TRBV19 and J usage is TRBJ1-2, with 7 nucleotides matching TRBD1. This CDR3 is 18 amino acids long. The germline gives CDR1 LNHDA, CDR2 SQIVND (reference sequence). Losses at the gene ends were 4 bases for V and 6 bases for J; bases not matched to a gene: 20. The CDR3 sequence: CASSTTGLPAPLENGYTF. CDR3 in DNA: TGTGCCAGTAGTACGACAGGGCTCCCAGCCCCACTAGAAAATGGCTACACCTTC.

The V and J genes are TRBV5-4 and TRBJ1-1; D remains unclear. Germline lookup yields CDR1 SGHNT and CDR2 YYREEE (reference sequence). V gave up 2 bases and J gave up 3 bases, with 14 bases separating them. The CDR3 covers 15 residues. This chain's CDR3 is CASSFADLEYTEAFF. The CDR3 DNA reads TGTGCCAGCAGCTTCGCAGACCTAGAGTACACTGAAGCTTTCTTT.

The J gene is TRBJ1-5, the V gene TRBV6-1; tentative D call: TRBD1 (6 bases). The V end was cut by 2 bases, the J end by 0 bases, with 11 bases between. Germline V gene lookup returns CDR1 MNHNS and CDR2 SASEGT. There are 16 residues in the CDR3. The CDR3 coding sequence is TGTGCCAGCAGTGAAAAGCCAGGGGATAGCAATCAGCCCCAGCATTTT. Encoded protein: CASSEKPGDSNQPQHF.

The chain carries TRBV18 and TRBJ1-5; TRBD1 matches 7 bases. This CDR3 is 20 amino acids long. Germline lookup yields CDR1 KGHSH and CDR2 LQKENI. J gave up 2 bases and V 3 bases, and 19 bases lay outside the gene matches. CDR3 DNA sequence: TGTGCCAGCTCACCGATTAAAACAGGGGTCTGGGTGTGGCGCAATCAGCCCCAGCATTTT. Its translation is CASSPIKTGVWVWRNQPQHF.

This chain links TRBV7-9 with TRBJ1-1, with a weak D call TRBD1 (5 bases). V was shortened by 5 bases and J by 8 bases, with 15 bases between the two germline ends. The germline CDR1 and CDR2 sequences are SEHNR and FQNEAQ (reference sequence). This CDR3 contains 13 residues. The CDR3 DNA is TGTGCCAGCAGCGAGCGGGGGGGTTCCGAAGCTTTCTTT. This sequence encodes CASSERGGSEAFF.

The rearrangement uses TRBV19 and TRBJ2-7; D might be TRBD2 (6 bases). The germline V gene encodes CDR1 LNHDA and CDR2 SQIVND (reference sequence). CDR3 length: 13 residues. The V and J ends lost 5 bases and 5 bases respectively, with 13 bases between them. The CDR3 DNA follows: TGTGCCAGTAGTGTGCCGGGAGAGCACGAGCAGTACTTC. Translating gives CASSVPGEHEQYF.

The chain recombines TRBV2 with TRBJ1-6; weak D call: TRBD1 (5 bases). Germline CDR1 reads SNHLY; CDR2 reads FYNNEI. The CDR3 length is 15 residues. V dropped 7 bases and J dropped 8 bases, with 18 bases sitting between them. CDR3 in amino acids: CASIPLGGSHSPLHF. Written as DNA, the CDR3 is TGTGCCAGCATCCCGCTGGGGGGATCACATTCACCCCTCCACTTT.

V usage is TRBV7-6 and J usage is TRBJ1-1; weak D call: TRBD1 (6 bases). Trimming pared 5 bases from V and 5 bases from J, leaving 18 bases between. CDR3 length equals 15 residues. Germline CDR1 and CDR2: SGHVS and FNYEAQ. CDR3 nucleotide sequence: TGTGCCAGCAGCGCGGAACGGGACCAGGGGACTGAAGCTTTCTTT. As protein: CASSAERDQGTEAFF.

The chain has TRBV28 and TRBJ1-4; D is ambiguous. Germline values: CDR1 MDHEN, CDR2 SYDVKM. The CDR3 extends over 19 amino acids. V lost 2 bases and J lost 5, with 24 bases in between. The CDR3 bases are TGTGCCAGCAGTTTAGGTCACCCTGTCGTTGGCAGATGCAATGAAAAACTGTTTTTT. As protein: CASSLGHPVVGRCNEKLFF.

The CDR3 nucleotides read TGTGCCAGCAGCCAACATACCGGGGGACTTAACTATGGCTACACCTTC. Residues: CASSQHTGGLNYGYTF. The chain joins TRBV7-9 to TRBJ1-2; perhaps TRBD1 as D (5 bases). The CDR3 consists of 16 residues. Germline loops: CDR1 SEHNR, CDR2 FQNEAQ (reference sequence). V lost 5 bases, J lost 1 base, and 17 bases lay in between.

CDR3 sequence (DNA): TGTGCCAGCAGGTTGAGGGCAACTAATGAAAAACTGTTTTTT. Its protein product is CASRLRATNEKLFF. The V call is TRBV27, the J call TRBJ1-4; D unresolved. V was shortened by 6 bases and J by 0 bases, with 8 bases between the two germline ends. The CDR3 covers 14 residues. Germline CDR1 is MNHEY and CDR2 is SMNVEV (reference sequence).

In DNA, the CDR3 is TGTGCCAGCAGCCCCCTAGGGGGGGGGTTGAACACTGAAGCTTTCTTT. Translation gives CASSPLGGGLNTEAFF. The chain employs TRBV5-5 and TRBJ1-1; the D gene is possibly TRBD1 (6 bases). The CDR3 sequence is 16 residues long. Trimming took 4 bases from V and 0 from J, leaving 16 bases between them. CDR1 is SGHKS and CDR2 is YYEKEE in the germline V gene (reference sequence).